The clone carrying this T cell receptor beta chain was observed many times. What it binds is unknown. The authors sequenced patients whose flow cytometry had shown CD8+CD57+ cell expansion. Severe acquired aplastic anemia was present in every patient. The sample comes from a study of CD8+CD57+ T cells in acquired aplastic anemia. About the study: Mean DNA quantity obtained from sorted CD4+ and CD8+ cells was about 3.5 ug.

The study's findings and limits: Patients and controls turned out to have 25 to 35 CD8+ CDR3 sequences in common.

Genomic DNA, the template, was used for profiling of the TCR beta VDJ and CDR3. TCRdb analysed the reads with MiXCR anew, one entry per CDR3 protein. The sample has around 170,000 distinct CDR3 sequences, 40% to 50% seen once. Sequences were obtained from sorted CD4+, CD8+, or CD8+CD57+ T cells (not recorded which) from PBMCs. This TCR derives from a human donor with aplastic anemia.

The CDR3 DNA follows: TGCGCCAGCAGCTTGACAGGCCGCGATTACGAGCAGTACTTC. Translation gives CASSLTGRDYEQYF. The chain employs TRBV5-1 and TRBJ2-7, with a tentative D call TRBD1 (5 bases). V was shortened by 1 base and J by 4 bases, with 12 bases between the two germline ends. Germline-derived CDR1 and CDR2 are SGHRS and YFSETQ. CDR3 length: 14 residues.